The 29 T cell receptor beta chains presented below share a single source sample, sequenced in a study of tumor and adjacent non-tumor tissue in lung cancer. Three rounds of nested PCR, following a modified ARM-PCR protocol, produced the TCRbeta library. TCRdb recomputed calls from the multiplex PCR reads with MiXCR, one row per CDR3 protein. The data show tens of thousands of distinct CDR3 sequences, roughly 80% seen once. The template was RNA from unsorted bulk tissue. This non-tumor lung sample came from over 3 cm beyond the tumor edge. Sequenced material: distant non-tumor lung tissue. These receptors came from a man in his 60s with non-small cell lung cancer.

The table lists this clonotype with many counts. The J gene is TRBJ2-7, the V gene TRBV6-6; D perhaps matches TRBD2 (7 bases). V was clipped by 4 bases and J by 5 bases, with 15 bases between them. This CDR3 has 14 residues. The germline V gene has CDR1 MNHNY and CDR2 SVGAGI (reference sequence). The chain's CDR3 is CASSSRGAIDEQYF. The CDR3 DNA is TGTGCCAGCAGTTCTCGGGGGGCCATTGACGAGCAGTACTTC.

The sample holds many counts of this clonotype. The chain links TRBV20-1 to TRBJ2-1, with D perhaps TRBD1 (9 bases). The CDR3 is made up of 18 amino acids. Germline lookup yields CDR1 DFQATT and CDR2 SNEGSKA (reference sequence). Between the trimmed V and J ends, which lost 5 bases and 3 bases, there was a span of 26 bases. The CDR3 here is CSARNPGGGQGFYNEQFF. DNA of the CDR3: TGCAGTGCTCGAAACCCCGGGGGGGGACAGGGCTTCTACAATGAGCAGTTCTTC.

This clonotype was detected once. V is TRBV29-1 and J is TRBJ2-1, with TRBD2 as a possible D gene (5 bases). Germline V lookup: CDR1 SQVTM, CDR2 ANQGSEA. Trimming left V 3 bases short and J 10 bases short, with 16 bases between. CDR3 length: 13 amino acids. The CDR3 nucleotides read TGCAGCGTTGACGGGATTAGCGCTAACGAGCAGTTCTTC. Translated, it gives CSVDGISANEQFF.

A word on this clonotype: One end of the junction fails to match germline, which may point to a read error. The V and J genes are TRBV11-2 and TRBJ1-1; D is undetermined. This CDR3 has 13 residues. Germline V gene lookup returns CDR1 SGHAT and CDR2 FQNNGV. The CDR3 region has the DNA TGTGACAGCAGCTTGCAAGGAGGTCGTGAAGCTTTATTT. Encoded protein: CDSSLQGGREALF. Full variable domain (outside the CDR3, taken from reference TRBV11-2 and TRBJ1-1): EAGVAQSPRYKIIEKRQSVAFWCNPISGHATLYWYQQILGQGPKLLIQFQNNGVVDDSQLPKDRFSAERLKGVDSTLKIQPAKLEDSAVYLCDSSLQGGREALFGQGTRLTVV.

About this clonotype: The junction departs from germline at one end; a sequencing error may be responsible. The chain combines TRBV5-6 with TRBJ2-7; no clear D gene. The CDR3 sequence is 12 residues long. Germline CDR1 is SGHDT and CDR2 is YYEEEE. DNA of the CDR3: TGTGCCAGCAGCATAGATCGCTACGAACAGTACTTC. Residues: CASSIDRYEQYF. Variable domain in full (rest from reference TRBV5-6 and TRBJ2-7): DAGVTQSPTHLIKTRGQQVTLRCSPKSGHDTVSWYQQALGQGPQFIFQYYEEEERQRGNFPDRFSGHQFPNYSSELNVNALLLGDSALYLCASSIDRYEQYFGPGTRLTVT.

The chain carries TRBV18 and TRBJ2-1; no clear D gene. Germline lookup yields CDR1 KGHSH and CDR2 LQKENI. The CDR3 has 13 amino acids. V was shortened by 3 bases and J by 9 bases, with 12 bases between the two germline ends. The CDR3, as DNA: TGTGCCAGCTCACCGTCCCAGGACGGTGAGCAGTTCTTC. Protein product: CASSPSQDGEQFF.

The rearrangement links TRBV6-6 to TRBJ1-5; no clear D gene. This CDR3 spans 14 amino acids. Germline V lookup: CDR1 MNHNY, CDR2 SVGAGI (reference sequence). V was trimmed by 2 bases and J by 3 bases, leaving 8 bases between them. As DNA, the CDR3 is TGTGCCAGCAGTTACATGGGAAACAATCAGCCCCAGCATTTT. This gives the protein CASSYMGNNQPQHF.

Comments on this clonotype: At one of its ends the junction is not consistent with the germline gene, which may arise from a read error. The V call is TRBV6-1, the J call TRBJ2-1; D tentatively reads TRBD1 or TRBD2 (6 bases each). Germline V CDR1 and CDR2: MNHNS, SASEGT. The CDR3 sequence is 14 residues long. CDR3 DNA: TGTGCCAGGAGTGAGGGGGACTTTTACAAAGAGCAGTTCTTC. This gives the protein CARSEGDFYKEQFF.

This clonotype was seen a handful of times. No conserved phenylalanine or tryptophan is present at the end of the CDR3, so a read error is the likely explanation. V usage is TRBV11-2 and J usage is TRBJ2-5, with D maybe TRBD2 (7 bases). The CDR3 has 16 residues. The germline CDR1 and CDR2 sequences are SGHAT and FQNNGV. CDR3 sequence reads: CASSSTMGGPKEIQYL. The CDR3 bases are TGTGCTAGCAGCTCCACAATGGGGGGGCCAAAGGAGATCCAGTACTTA.

This clonotype was found once. The junction and the germline gene differ at one end; a read error may be behind it. The chain has TRBV4-2 and TRBJ1-2, with D maybe TRBD1 (5 bases). CDR1 and CDR2 (germline): LGHNA, YNFKEQ. CDR3 length: 13 residues. CDR3 DNA: TGTGCCAGCGGCAAGGACACTAACTATGACTACACCTTC. This gives the protein CASGKDTNYDYTF.

This clonotype was recorded at least ten times. This rearrangement joins TRBV20-1 to TRBJ1-1; the D gene is possibly TRBD1 (5 bases). The germline gives CDR1 DFQATT, CDR2 SNEGSKA (reference sequence). Trimming stripped 7 bases from V and 10 bases from J, with 13 bases between. This CDR3 contains 10 residues. DNA of the CDR3: TGCAGTGGGTCGACAGAGCGAGCTTTCTTT. This codes for CSGSTERAFF.

This clonotype was found once. The chain carries TRBV6-5 and TRBJ2-6; tentative D call: TRBD2 (5 bases). This CDR3 has 17 amino acids. Trimming pared 3 bases from V and 1 base from J, leaving 13 bases between. Germline V CDR1 and CDR2: MNHEY, SVGAGI. The CDR3 DNA sequence: TGTGCCAGCAGTTATGACGTTGGGAGATCTGGGGCCAACGTCCTGACTTTC. Translated, it gives CASSYDVGRSGANVLTF.

Notes on this clonotype: The junction shows a germline mismatch at one end, possibly a read error. The chain employs TRBV5-8 and TRBJ2-2; D gene ambiguous. This CDR3 has 15 amino acids. Germline loops: CDR1 SGHTS, CDR2 YDEGEE. This CDR3 is CSSSLMRGATGELFF. The CDR3 nucleotides are TGTTCCAGCAGCTTGATGCGCGGTGCCACCGGGGAGCTGTTTTTT.

Worth noting for this clonotype: A clone one base away is much larger, so this may be a read error. The genes are TRBV5-6 and TRBJ2-7; no clear D gene. Germline loops: CDR1 SGHDT, CDR2 YYEEEE. This CDR3 spans 17 amino acids. CDR3 region: CASSLGGWTDASSEQYF. The CDR3 DNA is TGTGCCAGCAGCTTGGGGGGTTGGACCGACGCTTCCTCCGAGCAGTACTTC.

The chain employs TRBV4-3 and TRBJ2-3; D gene ambiguous. CDR1 and CDR2 from the germline V gene are LGHNA and YSLEER. This CDR3 is built from 16 residues. The V end lost 0 bases, the J end lost 13 bases, and 23 bases lay between the germline ends. CDR3 nucleotide sequence: TGCGCCAGCAGCCAAGATAGAGCGTGCACCACAGATATGGAGTATTTT. Its translation is CASSQDRACTTDMEYF.

The CDR3, as DNA: TGCAGTGCTAGGACAAGCTGGGGGCCAGATACGCAGTATTTT. This sequence encodes CSARTSWGPDTQYF. V gene TRBV20-1 combines with J gene TRBJ2-3; the D gene is possibly TRBD1 (6 bases). The germline gives CDR1 DFQATT, CDR2 SNEGSKA (reference sequence). The V end lost 3 bases, the J end lost 4 bases, and 14 bases lay between the germline ends. The CDR3 loop spans 14 amino acids.

About this clonotype itself: The conserved phenylalanine or tryptophan is not found at the CDR3 terminus, so this likely reflects a read error. The chain joins TRBV12-3 or TRBV12-4 to TRBJ2-3; 10 positions match TRBD2. This CDR3 has 15 residues. V lost 7 bases to trimming and J lost 2 bases; unmatched junction nucleotides: 6. In DNA form, the CDR3 reads TGTGCCAGCACAGGGACTAGCGCGGACACAGATACGCAGTATTCT. Encoded protein: CASTGTSADTDTQYS.

The J gene is TRBJ1-1, the V gene TRBV11-3, with D possibly being TRBD1 (5 bases). Germline CDR1 is SGHNT and CDR2 is YENEEA. The CDR3 totals 16 residues. Trimming shortened V by 1 base and J by 12 bases, and 24 bases separated the two germline ends. As DNA, the CDR3 is TGTGCCAGCAGCTTAGGCCGGGACGGGCTGGGTTACCAAACTTTCTTT. The encoded protein is CASSLGRDGLGYQTFF. Filled out from reference TRBV11-3 and TRBJ1-1, the complete variable domain reads EAGVVQSPRYKIIEKKQPVAFWCNPISGHNTLYWYLQNLGQGPELLIRYENEEAVDDSQLPKDRFSAERLKGVDSTLKIQPAELGDSAVYLCASSLGRDGLGYQTFFGQGTRLTVV.

This clonotype was counted ten times or more. The rearrangement links TRBV6-5 to TRBJ2-7; 7 positions agree with TRBD1. Germline V CDR1 and CDR2: MNHEY, SVGAGI. V trimming: 3 bases; J trimming: 7 bases; junction bases outside the gene matches: 9. CDR3 length equals 14 residues. The CDR3 sequence is CASSYSDRVAEQYF. In DNA, the CDR3 is TGTGCCAGCAGTTATTCTGACAGGGTCGCAGAGCAGTACTTC.

As to this clonotype: Germline and junction disagree at one end, which may indicate a read error. V gene TRBV20-1 combines with J gene TRBJ2-3; TRBD2 agrees at 12 bases. Germline lookup yields CDR1 DFQATT and CDR2 SNEGSKA (reference sequence). This CDR3 has 16 amino acids. CDR3 in DNA: TGCAATGCTAGATCCGGACTAGCGGGGAACACAAATACGCAGTATTTT. It specifies CNARSGLAGNTNTQYF.

This clonotype appeared many times. V and J are TRBV12-3 or TRBV12-4 and TRBJ1-1; D unclear. V was pared by 7 bases and J by 0 bases, with 6 bases between. CDR3 length: 12 amino acids. Written as DNA, the CDR3 is TGTGCCAGCACCACCATGAACACTGAAGCTTTCTTT. As protein: CASTTMNTEAFF.

The V and J genes are TRBV5-1 and TRBJ2-1; the match to TRBD2 covers 10 bases. The junction had 11 bases not matched to a gene; V was cut back by 4 bases and J by 7 bases. Germline values: CDR1 SGHRS, CDR2 YFSETQ. This CDR3 has 16 residues. The CDR3 DNA is TGCGCCAGCAGCCTGGGCAGCGGGGGGGCGATGAATGAGCAGTTCTTC. Protein product: CASSLGSGGAMNEQFF.

Of note for this clonotype: A much bigger clone sits one base away, suggesting this may be a read error. The rearrangement uses TRBV20-1 and TRBJ2-3, with D perhaps matching TRBD2 (5 bases). Germline-derived CDR1 and CDR2 are DFQATT and SNEGSKA (reference sequence). Deletions cut 0 bases from V and 8 bases from J, with 9 bases between. CDR3 size: 12 residues. In nucleotides, the CDR3 is TGCAGTGCTAGAGAGGTGAGCGGTACGCAGTATTTT. This sequence encodes CSAREVSGTQYF.

This clonotype was seen many times. V gene TRBV4-2 combines with J gene TRBJ2-1, with D possibly matching TRBD1 (6 bases). Germline CDR1 reads LGHNA; CDR2 reads YNFKEQ. The CDR3 spans 16 residues. V was clipped by 0 bases and J by 6 bases, with 15 bases between them. CDR3 protein: CASSQDWTQGSNEQFF. CDR3 in DNA: TGTGCCAGCAGCCAAGATTGGACACAGGGAAGCAATGAGCAGTTCTTC.

In the case of this clonotype: At one boundary the junction diverges from the germline segment, which might be a read error. The chain joins TRBV4-1 to TRBJ2-2; 9 nucleotides align to TRBD1. Germline values: CDR1 MGHRA, CDR2 YSYEKL. The CDR3 has 17 amino acids. The CDR3 loop is CANSQDGTGTRTGELFF. CDR3 coding DNA: TGCGCCAACAGCCAAGATGGGACAGGGACTCGCACCGGGGAACTGTTTTTT.

In the case of this clonotype: The missing conserved phenylalanine or tryptophan at the end of this CDR3 makes a read error likely. J is TRBJ2-7 and V is TRBV11-3; possible D gene TRBD2, 6 bases. This CDR3 is built from 15 residues. Trimming took 4 bases from V and 2 from J, leaving 15 bases between them. CDR1 SGHNT and CDR2 YENEEA come from the germline V gene. The CDR3 loop is CASSYQTGLTYEQYL. CDR3 DNA sequence: TGTGCCAGCAGCTATCAGACTGGACTAACCTACGAGCAGTACCTC.

This chain uses TRBV11-3 with TRBJ2-5; D is ambiguous. The CDR3 totals 11 residues. The germline gives CDR1 SGHNT, CDR2 YENEEA. Trimming removed 11 bases from V and 0 bases from J, with 7 bases in between. CDR3 amino acids: CALVYQETQYF. CDR3 coding DNA: TGTGCCTTGGTGTACCAAGAGACCCAGTACTTC.

Concerning this clonotype: Mismatch with germline at one junction end may stem from a read error. The J gene is TRBJ2-3, the V gene TRBV20-1; 11 nucleotides align to TRBD1. The CDR3 is 20 residues long. CDR1 and CDR2 (germline): DFQATT, SNEGSKA (reference sequence). CDR3 amino acids: CSVRVSRGQGVGPRTETQYF. The CDR3 DNA reads as TGCAGTGTTAGAGTCAGTAGGGGACAGGGGGTAGGACCCCGCACAGAAACGCAGTATTTT.

This clonotype was counted ten times or more. V and J are TRBV13 and TRBJ1-2; 7 bases map to TRBD1. The V gene's germline CDR1 is PRHDT and CDR2 FYEKMQ (reference sequence). Trimming cost V 4 bases and J 3 bases; bases outside gene matches: 5. The CDR3 spans 14 residues. The CDR3 loop reads CASSSTGRDYGYTF. CDR3 sequence (DNA): TGTGCCAGCAGCTCGACAGGGCGGGACTATGGCTACACCTTC.